This T cell receptor beta chain was sequenced during a study of cytomegalovirus exposure and HLA in healthy donors. Study conclusions and caveats: Published work reported that the classifier diagnosed cytomegalovirus status with high specificity and sensitivity. Within the 90 to 150 validation repertoires, first-cohort TCR clusters tended to co-occur, according to a later analysis.

Trimming left V 1 base short and J 5 bases short, with 13 bases between. The CDR3 is 15 amino acids. Germline loops: CDR1 SGHRS, CDR2 YFSETQ. For this clone: Its antigen is not identified.

Libraries were prepared by immunoSEQ multiplex PCR; TCRdb keeps only in-frame clonotypes and omits some of them. The table records over 120,000 clones, 75% to 90% of them present only once. The receptor's source is a woman under 40 in good health and CMV-seropositive. Sequencing used PBMCs. The chain carries TRBV5-1 and TRBJ1-5; perhaps TRBD1 as D (6 bases). This CDR3 reads CASSLWSGADQPQHF. The CDR3 coding sequence is TGCGCCAGCAGCTTGTGGTCAGGGGCGGATCAGCCCCAGCATTTT.